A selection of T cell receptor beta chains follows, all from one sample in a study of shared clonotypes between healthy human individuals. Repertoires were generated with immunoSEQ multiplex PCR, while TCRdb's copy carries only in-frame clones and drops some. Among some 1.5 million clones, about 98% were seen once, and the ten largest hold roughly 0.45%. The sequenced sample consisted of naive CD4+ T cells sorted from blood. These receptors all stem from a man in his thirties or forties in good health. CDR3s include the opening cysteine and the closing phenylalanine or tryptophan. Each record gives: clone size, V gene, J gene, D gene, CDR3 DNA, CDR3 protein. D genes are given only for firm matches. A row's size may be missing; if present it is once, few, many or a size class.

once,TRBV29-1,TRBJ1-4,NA,TGCAGCGTTGATAAACTGTTTTTT,CSVDKLFF
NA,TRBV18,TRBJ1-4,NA,TGTGCCAGCTCACCACCGGCAGGGTGGAGCGAAAAACTGTTTTTT,CASSPPAGWSEKLFF
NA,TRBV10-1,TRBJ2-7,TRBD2,TGCGCCAGCAGTGAGTCGATGCCTAGCGGGCTTTCCTACGAGCAGTACTTC,CASSESMPSGLSYEQYF
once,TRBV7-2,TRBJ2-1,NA,TGTGCCAGCAGCTTAGCGGCGGCGAGCTCCTACAATGAGCAGTTCTTC,CASSLAAASSYNEQFF
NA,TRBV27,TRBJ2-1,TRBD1,TGTGCCAGCAGACAAGACAGGGGGAGTTACAATGAGCAGTTCTTC,CASRQDRGSYNEQFF
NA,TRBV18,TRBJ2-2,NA,TGTGCCAGCTCACCACGGAGCGGAACCGGGGAGCTGTTTTTT,CASSPRSGTGELFF
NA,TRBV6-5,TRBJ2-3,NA,TGTGCCAGCAGTACGACGACAGATACGCAGTATTTT,CASSTTTDTQYF
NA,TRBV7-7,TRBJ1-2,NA,TGTGCTAACCTTCCTGGACGGGAGAACTATGGCTACACCTTC,CANLPGRENYGYTF
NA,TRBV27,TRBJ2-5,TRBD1,TGTGCCAGCAGGACAGGGGGAAGCAAGACCCAGTACTTC,CASRTGGSKTQYF
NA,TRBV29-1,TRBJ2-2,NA,TGCAGCGTTGTTGGTCGACGCCACACCGGGGAGCTGTTTTTT,CSVVGRRHTGELFF
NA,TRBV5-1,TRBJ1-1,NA,TGCGCCAGCAGCTTGTCTGGGGGAGGAACTGAAGCTTTCTTT,CASSLSGGGTEAFF
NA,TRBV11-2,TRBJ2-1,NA,TGTGCCAGCAGCTTTCGTTCTCGGGGCAATGAGCAGTTCTTC,CASSFRSRGNEQFF
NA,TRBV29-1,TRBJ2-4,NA,TGCAGCGTTGTCACCCTAGCCAAAAACATTCAGTACTTC,CSVVTLAKNIQYF
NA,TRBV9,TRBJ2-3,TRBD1,TGTGCCAGCAGCGTAGTTGTTGGGGCAGGGGGCTTGGATACGCAGTATTTT,CASSVVVGAGGLDTQYF
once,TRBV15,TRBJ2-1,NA,TGTGCCACCAGCAGAGATCCCGACTCAGGGAATGAGCAGTTCTTC,CATSRDPDSGNEQFF
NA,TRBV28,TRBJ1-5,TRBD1,TGTGCCAGCAGTCCATACCGGGACAGGGCCCGTGATAGCAATCAGCCCCAGCATTTT,CASSPYRDRARDSNQPQHF
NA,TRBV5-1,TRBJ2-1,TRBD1,TGCGCCAGCAGTTTCCCGGGACAGGGCAATGAGCAGTTCTTC,CASSFPGQGNEQFF
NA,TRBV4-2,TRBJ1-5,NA,TGTGCCAGCAGCCGTATTATAGGGGTTCCTCAGCCCCAGCATTTT,CASSRIIGVPQPQHF
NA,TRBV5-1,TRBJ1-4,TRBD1,TGCGCCAGCAGCCGGACAGGGGGAAATGAAAAACTGTTTTTT,CASSRTGGNEKLFF
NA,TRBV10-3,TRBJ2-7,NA,TGTGCCATCAGTGGCGGATCCTACGAGCAGTACTTC,CAISGGSYEQYF
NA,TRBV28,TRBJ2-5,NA,TGTGCCACATCACGGCGGGACAGACAAGAGACCCAGTACTTC,CATSRRDRQETQYF
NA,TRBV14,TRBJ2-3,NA,TGTGCCAGCAGCCAAGCTTCCCATCCTAGCACAGATACGCAGTATTTT,CASSQASHPSTDTQYF
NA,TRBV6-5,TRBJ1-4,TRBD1,TGTGCCAGCAGCTGGGACAGGGCCGGTGAAAAACTGTTTTTT,CASSWDRAGEKLFF
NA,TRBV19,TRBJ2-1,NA,TGTGCCAGTACTGACTCGATCTACAATGAGCAGTTCTTC,CASTDSIYNEQFF
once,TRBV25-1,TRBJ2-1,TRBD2,TGTGCCAGCAGTGAGAGACTAGCGGGAGTTTCGGCGTCCGAGCAGTTCTTC,CASSERLAGVSASEQFF
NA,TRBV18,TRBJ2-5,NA,TGTGCCAGCTCACTATGGACTGGACAAGAGACCCAGTACTTC,CASSLWTGQETQYF
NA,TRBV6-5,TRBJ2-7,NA,TGTGCCAGCAGTTACTCGATCATCTCCTACGAGCAGTACTTC,CASSYSIISYEQYF
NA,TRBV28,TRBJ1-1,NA,TGTGCCAGCAGATTGACTTGGGGGGCTGGGGCTTTCTTT,CASRLTWGAGAFF
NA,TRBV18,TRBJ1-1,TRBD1,TGTGCCAGCTCAGGGGACAGGGTCACTGAAGCTTTCTTT,CASSGDRVTEAFF
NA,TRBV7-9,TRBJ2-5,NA,TGTGCCAGCAGCTACGTCCAAGAGACCCAGTACTTC,CASSYVQETQYF
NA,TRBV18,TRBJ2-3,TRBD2,TGTGCCAGCTCACCACTGGGACTAAACGTCGGCACAGATACGCAGTATTTT,CASSPLGLNVGTDTQYF
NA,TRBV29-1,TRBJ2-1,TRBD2,TGCAGCGTTGAAGTTAGACTAGCTGCACGGGTATACAATGAGCAGTTCTTC,CSVEVRLAARVYNEQFF
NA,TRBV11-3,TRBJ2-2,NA,TGTGCCAGCAGCTTAGATGGGGCTACCACCGGGGAGCTGTTTTTT,CASSLDGATTGELFF
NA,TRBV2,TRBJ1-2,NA,TGTGCCAGCAGTGAGGGGGTAGACTATGGCTACACCTTC,CASSEGVDYGYTF
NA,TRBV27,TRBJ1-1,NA,TGTGCCAGCAGTTTACGCGGGGGGAACACTGAAGCTTTCTTT,CASSLRGGNTEAFF
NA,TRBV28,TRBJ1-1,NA,TGTGCCAGCAGTCCCCTAGGTGTAGGGCTGAACACTGAAGCTTTCTTT,CASSPLGVGLNTEAFF
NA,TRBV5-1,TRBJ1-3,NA,TGCGCCAGCAGCTTGGGGACTCCTGGAAACACCATATATTTT,CASSLGTPGNTIYF
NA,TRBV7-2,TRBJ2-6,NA,TGTGCCAGCAGCTTCCTACCGGGACCATGGGGCGGGGCCAACGTCCTGACTTTC,CASSFLPGPWGGANVLTF
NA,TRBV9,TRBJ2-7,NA,TGTGCCAGCAGCCCTTCTGGGGGGCGGGATGCCGAGCAGTACTTC,CASSPSGGRDAEQYF
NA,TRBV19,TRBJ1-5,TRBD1,TGTGCCAGTAGTAGCCCCCGGGACAGGAACAATCAGCCCCAGCATTTT,CASSSPRDRNNQPQHF
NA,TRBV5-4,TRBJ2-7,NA,TGTGCCAGCAGCTTTAACCCGGGACTCAAAACCTACGAGCAGTACTTC,CASSFNPGLKTYEQYF
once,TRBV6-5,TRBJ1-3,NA,TGTGCCAGCACCCCGGACAACTCTGGAAACACCATATATTTT,CASTPDNSGNTIYF
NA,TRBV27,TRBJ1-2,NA,TGTGCCAGCAGCGCCGGGACTGATCCTGGAGGTGGCTACACCTTC,CASSAGTDPGGGYTF
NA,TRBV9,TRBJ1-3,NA,TGTGCCAGCAGCGTAGGGTCGGGGGTCGGAAACACCATATATTTT,CASSVGSGVGNTIYF
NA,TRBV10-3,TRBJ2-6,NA,TGTGCCATCAGTGATTTCCCGGGACAAAGAACCGGGGCCAACGTCCTGACTTTC,CAISDFPGQRTGANVLTF
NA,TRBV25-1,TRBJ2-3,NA,TGTGCCAGCAGTGAAGCAGGGTTCGGAGGTACGCAGTATTTT,CASSEAGFGGTQYF
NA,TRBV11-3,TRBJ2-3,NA,TGTGCCAGCAGCTTAGGGCGAGATACGCAGTATTTT,CASSLGRDTQYF
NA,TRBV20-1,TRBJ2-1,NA,TGCAGTGCCGACCCACATAATGAGCAGTTCTTC,CSADPHNEQFF
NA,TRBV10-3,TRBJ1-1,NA,TGTGCCAACAGGTTAGCAGTGAACACTGAAGCTTTCTTT,CANRLAVNTEAFF
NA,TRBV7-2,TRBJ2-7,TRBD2,TGTGCCAGCAGCCGAACACTAGCGGGAGATGACTACGAGCAGTACTTC,CASSRTLAGDDYEQYF
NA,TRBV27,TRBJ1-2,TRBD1,TGTGCCAGCAGCATTGCCGGGACAGGGCGCGGGGACTATGGCTACACCTTC,CASSIAGTGRGDYGYTF
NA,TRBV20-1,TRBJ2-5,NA,TGCAGTGCAACCCCTTTAGAGACCCAGTACTTC,CSATPLETQYF
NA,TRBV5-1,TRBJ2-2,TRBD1,TGCGCCAGCAGCTTGACAGGGGGCACCGGGGAGCTGTTTTTT,CASSLTGGTGELFF
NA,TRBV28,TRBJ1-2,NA,TGTGCCAGCAGGAGTATTGAGTATAGGGGCTATGGCTACACCTTC,CASRSIEYRGYGYTF